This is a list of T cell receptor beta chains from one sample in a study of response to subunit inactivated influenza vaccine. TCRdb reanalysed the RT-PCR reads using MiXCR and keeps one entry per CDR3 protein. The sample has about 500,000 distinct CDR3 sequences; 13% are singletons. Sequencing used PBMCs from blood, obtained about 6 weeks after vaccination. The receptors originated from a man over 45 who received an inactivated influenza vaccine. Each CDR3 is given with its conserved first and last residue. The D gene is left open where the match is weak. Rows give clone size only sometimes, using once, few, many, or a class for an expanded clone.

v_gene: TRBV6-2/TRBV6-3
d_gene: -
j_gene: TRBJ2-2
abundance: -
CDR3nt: TGTGCCAGCAAGGCCTTTGCCCGGGACACCGGGGAGCTGTTTTTT
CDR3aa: CASKAFARDTGELFF

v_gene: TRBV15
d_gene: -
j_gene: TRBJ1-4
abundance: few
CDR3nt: TGTGCCACCAGCAGAGAACAGAACTCTAATGAAAAACTGTTTTTT
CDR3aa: CATSREQNSNEKLFF

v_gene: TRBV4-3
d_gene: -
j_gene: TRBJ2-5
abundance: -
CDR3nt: TGCGCCAGCAGCCAGGGGATCCAAGAGACCCAGTACTTC
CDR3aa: CASSQGIQETQYF

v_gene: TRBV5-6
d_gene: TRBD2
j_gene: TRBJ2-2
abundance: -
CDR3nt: TGTGCCAGCAGCCTCCCCACTAGCGGGGTCACCGGGGAGCTGTTTTTT
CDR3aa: CASSLPTSGVTGELFF

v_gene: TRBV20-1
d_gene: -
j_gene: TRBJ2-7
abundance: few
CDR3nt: TGCACTGTGGGGGGGGCCTCTAACTACGAGCAGTACTTC
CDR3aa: CTVGGASNYEQYF

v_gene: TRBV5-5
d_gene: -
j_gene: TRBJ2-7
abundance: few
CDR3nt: TGTGCCAGCAGCTCGGGGGGCCAGTCCTACGAGCAGTACTTC
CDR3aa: CASSSGGQSYEQYF

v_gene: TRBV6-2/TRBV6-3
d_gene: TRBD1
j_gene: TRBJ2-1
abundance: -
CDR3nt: TGTGCCAGCAGCCACAGGGGGCGCCGGGGCAATGAGCAGTTCTTC
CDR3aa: CASSHRGRRGNEQFF

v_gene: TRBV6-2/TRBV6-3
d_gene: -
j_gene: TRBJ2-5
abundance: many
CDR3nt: TGTGCCAGCACAAAGAGGGGGTTGGCAGAGACCCAGTACTTC
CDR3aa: CASTKRGLAETQYF

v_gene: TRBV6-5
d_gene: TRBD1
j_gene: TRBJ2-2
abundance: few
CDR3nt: TGTGCCAGCAGTTACTCCCGGACAGGGGGTTTCGGGGAGCTGTTTTTT
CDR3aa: CASSYSRTGGFGELFF

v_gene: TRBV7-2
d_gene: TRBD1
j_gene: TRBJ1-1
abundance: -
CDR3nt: TGTGCCAGCAATCGAGAGGACAGGGTGAACACTGAAGCTTTCTTT
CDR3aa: CASNREDRVNTEAFF

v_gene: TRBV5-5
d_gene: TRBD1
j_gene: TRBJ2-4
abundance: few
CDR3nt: TGTGCCAGCAGCACTTCCGGGACAGGGGTATACATTCAGTACTTC
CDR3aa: CASSTSGTGVYIQYF

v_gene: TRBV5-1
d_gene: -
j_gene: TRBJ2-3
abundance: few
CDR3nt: TGCGCCAGCAGCTCCTCAGGGGCTAGCACAGATACGCAGTATTTT
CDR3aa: CASSSSGASTDTQYF

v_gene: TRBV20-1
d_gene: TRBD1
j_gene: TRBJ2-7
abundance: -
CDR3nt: TGCAGTGCTCGGGGACAGCTAGCCTACGAGCAGTACTTC
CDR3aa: CSARGQLAYEQYF

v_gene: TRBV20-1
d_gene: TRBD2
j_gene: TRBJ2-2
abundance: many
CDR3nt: TGCAGTGCTAGACTCCTAGCGGGGGGTAACACCGGGGAGCTGTTTTTT
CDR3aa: CSARLLAGGNTGELFF

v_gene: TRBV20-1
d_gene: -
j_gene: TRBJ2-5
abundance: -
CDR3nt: TGCAGTGCTAGATCATTCGTTGGAGGGCCGATAGTACAAGAGACCCAGTACTTC
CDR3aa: CSARSFVGGPIVQETQYF

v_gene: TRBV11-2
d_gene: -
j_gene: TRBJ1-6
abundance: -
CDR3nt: TGTGCCAGCAGCTTAGTTAGGGAGTACTGGAGCTCCTATAATTCACCCCTCCACTTT
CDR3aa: CASSLVREYWSSYNSPLHF

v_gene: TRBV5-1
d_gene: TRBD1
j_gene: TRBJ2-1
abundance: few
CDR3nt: TGCGCCAGCAGCTTGCCCGGGACAGGGGCATCAAGCTCCTACAATGAGCAGTTCTTC
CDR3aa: CASSLPGTGASSSYNEQFF

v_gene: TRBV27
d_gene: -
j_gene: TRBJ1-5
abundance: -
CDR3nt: TGTGCCAGCAGTTTTAATGGGATTCAGCCCCAGCATTTT
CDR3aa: CASSFNGIQPQHF

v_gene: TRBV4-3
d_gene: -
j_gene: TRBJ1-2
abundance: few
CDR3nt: TGCGCCAGCAGCGCTTCCTATGGGACTAACTATGGCTACACCTTC
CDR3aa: CASSASYGTNYGYTF

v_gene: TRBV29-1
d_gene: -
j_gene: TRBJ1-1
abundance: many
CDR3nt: TGCAGCGTTGTTGGGGTTCACAACACTGAAGCTTTCTTT
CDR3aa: CSVVGVHNTEAFF

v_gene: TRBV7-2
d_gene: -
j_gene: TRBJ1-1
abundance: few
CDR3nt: TGTGCCAGCAGCTCCGACAGGTCGGTGGCTTTCTTT
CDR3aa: CASSSDRSVAFF

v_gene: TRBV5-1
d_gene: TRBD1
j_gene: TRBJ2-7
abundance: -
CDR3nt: TGCGCCAGCAGCCCCGGATGGACAGGGGGCGCCTATTTCGAGCAGTACTTC
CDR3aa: CASSPGWTGGAYFEQYF

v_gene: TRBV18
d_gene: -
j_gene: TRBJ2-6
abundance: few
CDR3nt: TGTGCCAGCTCACCCCCCCAGGGGTTCAGTACCACTCGTTCTGGGGCCAACGTCCTGACTTTC
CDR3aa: CASSPPQGFSTTRSGANVLTF

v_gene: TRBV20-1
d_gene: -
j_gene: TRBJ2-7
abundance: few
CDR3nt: TGCAGTGCTAGGGCTGGGCCCACCTACGAGCAGTACTTC
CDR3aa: CSARAGPTYEQYF

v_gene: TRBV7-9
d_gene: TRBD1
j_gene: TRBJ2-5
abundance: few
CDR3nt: TGTGCCAGCAGCTTAATACAGGGGGGAGAGACCCAGTACTTC
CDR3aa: CASSLIQGGETQYF

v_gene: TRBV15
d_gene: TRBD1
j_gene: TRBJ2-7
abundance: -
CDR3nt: TGTGCCACCAGCAGGAGTGGACAGGCCCGGGACGAGCAGTACTTC
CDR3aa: CATSRSGQARDEQYF

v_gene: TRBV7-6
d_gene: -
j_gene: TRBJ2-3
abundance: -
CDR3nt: TGTGCCAGCAGTTCCCTCGGGGAAACGCAGTATTTT
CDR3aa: CASSSLGETQYF

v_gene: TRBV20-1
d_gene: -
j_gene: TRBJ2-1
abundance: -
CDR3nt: TGCAGTGCTAGCGGCCAGGACTCCTACAATGAGCAGTTCTTC
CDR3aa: CSASGQDSYNEQFF

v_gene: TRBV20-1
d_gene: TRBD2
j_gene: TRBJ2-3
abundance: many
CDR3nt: TGCAGTGCTAGAACCCCTAGCGGAAGGCCCGGGGATTTT
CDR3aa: CSARTPSGRPGDF

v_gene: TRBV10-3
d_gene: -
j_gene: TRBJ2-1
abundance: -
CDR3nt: TGTGCCATCAGGGGAGAGGTCAGGAATGAGCAGTTCTTC
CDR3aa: CAIRGEVRNEQFF

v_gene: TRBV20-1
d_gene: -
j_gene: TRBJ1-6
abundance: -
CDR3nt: TGCAGTGCCCCCCGATCCCAGGCGGGATCACCCCTCCACTTT
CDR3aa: CSAPRSQAGSPLHF

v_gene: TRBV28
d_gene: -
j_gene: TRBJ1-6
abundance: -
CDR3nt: TGTGCCAGCACCGAAGATTCGAATTCACCCCTCCACTTT
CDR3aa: CASTEDSNSPLHF

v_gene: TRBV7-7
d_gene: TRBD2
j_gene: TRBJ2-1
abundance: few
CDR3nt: TGTGCCAGCAGCGCACTAGCGGGACCCTACAATGAGCAGTTCTTC
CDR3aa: CASSALAGPYNEQFF

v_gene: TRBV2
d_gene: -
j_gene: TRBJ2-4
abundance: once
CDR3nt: TGTGCCAGCAGCCCGGTTCTAGCCAAAAACATTCAGTACTTC
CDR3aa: CASSPVLAKNIQYF

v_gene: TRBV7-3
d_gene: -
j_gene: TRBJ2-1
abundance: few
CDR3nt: TGTGCCAGCAGCTTAATTGGGACCAACAATGAGCAGTTCTTC
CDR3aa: CASSLIGTNNEQFF

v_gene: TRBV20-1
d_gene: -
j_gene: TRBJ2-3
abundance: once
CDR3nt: TGCTGTGCTAGAGTGGTCCGCCGCATTAGCACAGATACGCAGTATTTT
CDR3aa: CCARVVRRISTDTQYF

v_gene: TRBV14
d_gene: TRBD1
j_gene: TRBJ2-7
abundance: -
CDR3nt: TGTGCCAGCAGCCAAGGGGGACAGGGAATCTACGAGCAGTACTTC
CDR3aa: CASSQGGQGIYEQYF

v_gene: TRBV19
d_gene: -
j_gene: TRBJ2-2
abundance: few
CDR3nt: TGTGCCAGTAGTATTTGGGCCGGGGAGCTGTTTTTT
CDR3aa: CASSIWAGELFF

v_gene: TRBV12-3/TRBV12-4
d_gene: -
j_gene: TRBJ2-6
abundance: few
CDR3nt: TGTGCCAGCAGTTTATGGGACTCTGGGGCCAACGTCCTGACTTTC
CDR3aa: CASSLWDSGANVLTF

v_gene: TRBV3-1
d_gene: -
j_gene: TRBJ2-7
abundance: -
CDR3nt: TGTGCCAGCAGCCAAGATGGGCCGTGGACAAGGAAGTACTTC
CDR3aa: CASSQDGPWTRKYF

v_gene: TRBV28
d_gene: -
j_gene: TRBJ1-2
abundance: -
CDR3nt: TGTGCCAGCAGTCCGACGGGTTTGGTGACGGGCTACACCTTC
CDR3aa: CASSPTGLVTGYTF

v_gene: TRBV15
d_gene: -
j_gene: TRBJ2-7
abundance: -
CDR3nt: TGTGCCACCAGCAGAGTGGGGCTGGGCGGCTACGAGCAGTACTTC
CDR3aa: CATSRVGLGGYEQYF

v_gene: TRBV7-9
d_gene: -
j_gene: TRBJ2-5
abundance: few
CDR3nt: TGTGCCAGCAGCTTAGGCGCATCGGAGACCCAGTACTTC
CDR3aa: CASSLGASETQYF

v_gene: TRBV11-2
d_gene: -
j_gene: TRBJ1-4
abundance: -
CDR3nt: TGTGCCAGCAGCTTCGCCCAGGGACCTGAAAAACTGTTTTTT
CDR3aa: CASSFAQGPEKLFF

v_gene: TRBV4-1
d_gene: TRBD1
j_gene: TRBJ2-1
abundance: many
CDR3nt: TGCGCCAGCAGCCAAAAGCAGGGGGCCTACAATGAGCAGTTCTTC
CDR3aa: CASSQKQGAYNEQFF